This TCR beta chain came from a study of response to subunit inactivated influenza vaccine. TCRdb reprocessed the RT-PCR reads with MiXCR, giving one entry per CDR3 protein. The repertoire holds about 530,000 distinct CDR3 sequences, with about 12% as singletons. This clonotype was picked up a small number of times. Its antigen remains unknown. V was pared by 3 bases and J by 4 bases, with 3 bases of the junction left unmatched. The CDR3 loop spans 16 amino acids. Findings and limits, study-wide: Authors suggested each seasonal flu vaccination may recruit only limited numbers of new T cells.

The rearrangement joins TRBV12-3 or TRBV12-4 to TRBJ2-1; 13 bases are shared with TRBD2. Sequencing was performed on PBMCs from blood, taken on the day of vaccination. The source of this sequence is a man in his fifties or sixties who received an inactivated influenza vaccine. This chain's CDR3 is CASSFWGLAGYNEQFF. DNA of the CDR3: TGTGCCAGCAGTTTTTGGGGACTAGCGGGATACAATGAGCAGTTCTTC.